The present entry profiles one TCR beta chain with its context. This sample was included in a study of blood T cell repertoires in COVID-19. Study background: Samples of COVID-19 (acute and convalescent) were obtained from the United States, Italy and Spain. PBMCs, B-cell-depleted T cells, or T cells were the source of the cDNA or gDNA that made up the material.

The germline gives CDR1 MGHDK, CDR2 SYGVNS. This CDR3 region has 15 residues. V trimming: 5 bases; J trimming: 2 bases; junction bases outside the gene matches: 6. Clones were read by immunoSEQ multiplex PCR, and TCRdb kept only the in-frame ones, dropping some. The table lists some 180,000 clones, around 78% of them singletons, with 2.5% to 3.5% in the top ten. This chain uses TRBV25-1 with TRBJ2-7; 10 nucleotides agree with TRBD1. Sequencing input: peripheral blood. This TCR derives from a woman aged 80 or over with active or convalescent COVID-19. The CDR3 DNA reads TGTGCCAGCAGTAGAGCCGGGACAGGGGCCTACGAGCAGTACTTC. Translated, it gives CASSRAGTGAYEQYF.